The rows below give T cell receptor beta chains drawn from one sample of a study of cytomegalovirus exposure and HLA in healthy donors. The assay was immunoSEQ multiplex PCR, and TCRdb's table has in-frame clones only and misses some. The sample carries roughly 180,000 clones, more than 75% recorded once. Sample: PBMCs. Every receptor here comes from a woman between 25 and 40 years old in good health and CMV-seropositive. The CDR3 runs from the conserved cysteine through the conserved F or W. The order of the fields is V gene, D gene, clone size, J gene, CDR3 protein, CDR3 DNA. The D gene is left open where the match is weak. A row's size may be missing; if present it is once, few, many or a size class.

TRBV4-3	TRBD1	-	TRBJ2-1	CASSRDRDEQFF	TGCGCCAGCAGCCGCGACAGGGATGAGCAGTTCTTC
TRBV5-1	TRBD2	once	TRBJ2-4	CASSLYAGGNIQYF	TGCGCCAGCAGCTTGTACGCGGGGGGCAACATTCAGTACTTC
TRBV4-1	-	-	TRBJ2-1	CASSQVQGLGNEQFF	TGCGCCAGCAGCCAAGTGCAGGGGCTGGGCAATGAGCAGTTCTTC
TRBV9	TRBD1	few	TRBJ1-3	CASSPLTGGNTIYF	TGTGCCAGCAGCCCTCTGACAGGGGGAAACACCATATATTTT
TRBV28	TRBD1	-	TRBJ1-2	CASSLTGTGDGYTF	TGTGCCAGCAGTTTGACCGGGACAGGGGATGGCTACACCTTC
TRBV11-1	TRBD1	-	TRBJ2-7	CASSRNPGQGDEQYF	TGTGCCAGCAGCCGGAACCCGGGACAGGGGGACGAGCAGTACTTC
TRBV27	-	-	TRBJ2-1	CASTDTGLSEQFF	TGTGCCAGCACCGATACAGGGCTGAGTGAGCAGTTCTTC
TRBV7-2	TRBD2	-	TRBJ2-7	CAITRPGGLSYERYF	TGTGCCATAACCCGTCCGGGAGGACTCTCCTACGAGCGGTACTTC
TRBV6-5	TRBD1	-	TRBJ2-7	CASSGQGAMGEQYF	TGTGCCAGCAGCGGACAGGGGGCTATGGGCGAGCAGTACTTC
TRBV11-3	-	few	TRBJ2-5	CASSLVVSPFQETQYF	TGTGCCAGCAGCTTAGTCGTTAGCCCCTTCCAAGAGACCCAGTACTTC
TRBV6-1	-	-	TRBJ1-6	CASSEAGAGVDF	TGTGCCAGCAGTGAAGCTGGGGCAGGGGTGGACTTT
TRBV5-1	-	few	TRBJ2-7	CASSEPGVTYEQYF	TGCGCCAGCAGCGAACCGGGGGTTACCTACGAGCAGTACTTC
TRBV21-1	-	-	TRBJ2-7	CASSNRTSGGRYSYEQYF	TGTGCCAGCAGCAACCGGACTAGCGGGGGGCGTTACTCCTACGAGCAGTACTTC
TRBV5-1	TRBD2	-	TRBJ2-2	CASSFRLAGFTGELFF	TGCGCCAGCAGCTTTCGACTAGCGGGGTTCACCGGGGAGCTGTTTTTT
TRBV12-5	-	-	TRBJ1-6	CASATAVQNSPLHF	TGTGCTAGTGCCACCGCGGTCCAGAATTCACCCCTCCACTTT
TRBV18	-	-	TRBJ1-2	CASSPPSVNYGYTF	TGTGCCAGCTCACCACCGTCAGTTAACTATGGCTACACCTTC
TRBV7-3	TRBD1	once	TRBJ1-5	CASSAGGGEPQHF	TGTGCCAGCAGCGCAGGGGGCGGTGAGCCCCAGCATTTT
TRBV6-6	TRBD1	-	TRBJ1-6	CASTPDRGFYSPLHF	TGTGCCAGCACCCCGGACAGGGGGTTTTATTCACCCCTCCACTTT
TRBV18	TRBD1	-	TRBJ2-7	CASSPGTGMGEQYF	TGTGCCAGCTCACCCGGGACAGGGATGGGCGAGCAGTACTTC
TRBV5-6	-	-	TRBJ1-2	CASSLRGIDGYTF	TGTGCCAGCAGCTTGAGAGGGATCGATGGCTACACCTTC
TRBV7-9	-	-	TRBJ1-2	CASSWKLTGSVDGYTF	TGTGCCAGCAGCTGGAAGCTGACAGGATCGGTTGATGGCTACACCTTC
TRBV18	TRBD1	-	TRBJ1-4	CASSLFRQGGTNEKLFF	TGTGCCAGCTCACTTTTTCGACAGGGTGGAACTAATGAAAAACTGTTTTTT
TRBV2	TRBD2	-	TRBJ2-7	CASKLAGIEQYF	TGTGCCAGCAAACTAGCGGGGATCGAGCAGTACTTC
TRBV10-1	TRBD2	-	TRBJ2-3	CASSEASGADTQYF	TGCGCCAGCAGTGAGGCTAGCGGGGCAGATACGCAGTATTTT